This TCR beta chain derives from a study of OX40 agonist ivuxolimab in advanced cancers. Background on the study: Patients were given ivuxolimab, an antibody that agonizes OX40 (CD134).

Study observations and caveats: No determination was made of the antigen specificity of the expanded peripheral T cells. CD4+ and CD8+ blood T cells expanded clonally by week 6 at 0.1 to 3.0 mg/kg.

Repertoires were generated with immunoSEQ multiplex PCR, while TCRdb's copy carries only in-frame clones and drops some. The profile shows 65,000 to 90,000 clones, around 82% of them singletons. Turning to this clone: Its antigen is not identified.

Baseline, cycle 4 day 1, and cycle 7 day 1 were the blood sampling points. This CDR3 contains 12 residues. With 7 bases removed from V and 5 bases from J, the gap between germline ends came to 11 bases. Per germline, CDR1 MDHEN and CDR2 SYDVKM. Sample: CD4+ or CD8+ T cells sorted from blood, taken in a trial of the OX40 agonist ivuxolimab. The V call is TRBV28, the J call TRBJ2-5, with D possibly matching TRBD1 (5 bases). This clonotype was sampled from an adult with an advanced solid tumor such as melanoma, head and neck, liver or kidney cancer. CDR3 in DNA: TGTGCCAGCAACGACCCAGGGGAGACCCAGTACTTC. Its translation: CASNDPGETQYF.